The 21 T cell receptor beta chains reported below all come from one sample, sequenced in a study of CD8+CD57+ T cells in acquired aplastic anemia. TCR beta VDJ and CDR3 profiling used genomic DNA as template. Each CDR3 protein gets one entry after TCRdb re-called the reads with MiXCR. This sample has roughly 250,000 distinct CDR3 sequences, with about 80% found just once. Sequenced patients had shown CD8+CD57+ cell expansion by flow cytometry. The sequenced sample consisted of sorted CD4+, CD8+, or CD8+CD57+ T cells (not recorded which) from PBMCs. These receptors were obtained from a human donor with aplastic anemia.

Of note for this clonotype: The junction differs from germline at one of its ends, possibly a read error. The chain combines TRBV19 with TRBJ2-3; 7 bases fit TRBD1. Germline V CDR1 and CDR2: LNHDA, SQIVND (reference sequence). CDR3 length: 14 amino acids. The CDR3 DNA sequence: TGTGCCAGCAGCGTAGGGGGCAGAGCAGACACGCAGTATTTT. Encoded protein: CASSVGGRADTQYF.

This clonotype was found once. This rearrangement joins TRBV7-2 to TRBJ1-5; 7 bases are a match to TRBD1. V lost 3 bases and J lost 16; bases outside the gene matches: 12. The CDR3 totals 13 residues. The germline gives CDR1 SGHTA, CDR2 FQGNSA. The CDR3 nucleotides read TGTGCCAGCAGCTTTACAGGGGCTCAGACCCCCCATTTT. This codes for CASSFTGAQTPHF.

The chain links TRBV9 to TRBJ2-3; D might be TRBD1 (6 bases). The length of the CDR3 is 14 residues. The V gene lost 4 bases and the J gene lost 15 bases, with 24 bases spanning the gap. CDR1 and CDR2 (germline): SGDLS, YYNGEE. The CDR3 DNA is TGTGCCAGCAGCTTAGGGGGAGATACGGAGTATCTTTATTTT. Translating it yields CASSLGGDTEYLYF.

Comment on this clonotype: At one boundary the junction diverges from the germline segment, which might be a read error. The V and J genes are TRBV9 and TRBJ2-5, with D tentatively TRBD2 (5 bases). The germline V gene encodes CDR1 SGDLS and CDR2 YYNGEE. The CDR3 runs 14 residues. CDR3 protein: CASSRVNGIEDTHF. In DNA form, the CDR3 reads TGTGCCAGCAGCCGCGTCAACGGGATCGAGGATACGCACTTC.

The chain is built from TRBV7-9 and TRBJ1-1, with no clear D. The CDR3 sequence is 15 residues long. CDR1 and CDR2 (germline): SEHNR, FQNEAQ (reference sequence). Trimming took off 2 bases at V and 14 bases at J, with 24 bases between the two ends. The CDR3 sequence: CASSLLVSQETEYFF. CDR3 DNA sequence: TGTGCCAGCAGCTTACTAGTATCACAAGAGACCGAGTACTTCTTT.

A word on this clonotype: One end of the junction varies from germline; a read error may be responsible. This chain links TRBV2 with TRBJ2-4, with D perhaps TRBD2 (7 bases). The CDR3 loop spans 12 amino acids. The germline CDR1 and CDR2 sequences are SNHLY and FYNNEI. CDR3: CASGGGGTVTHF. In nucleotides, the CDR3 is TGTGCCAGCGGAGGCGGGGGCACAGTTACGCACTTC.

Concerning this clonotype: One junction end disagrees with the germline gene, perhaps due to a read error. The chain recombines TRBV7-2 with TRBJ2-7; D is unresolved. Looked up from germline, CDR1 is SGHTA and CDR2 is FQGNSA. The CDR3 length is 13 residues. CDR3 region: CASSLTASHEQYF. CDR3 coding DNA: TGTGCCAGCAGCTTAACAGCCTCCCACGAGCAGTACTTC.

The chain links TRBV29-1 to TRBJ1-1, with D perhaps TRBD1 (5 bases). The CDR3 spans 10 residues. Germline V CDR1 and CDR2: SQVTM, ANQGSEA. V shed 7 bases and J shed 5 bases, with 8 bases lying between them. The chain's CDR3 is CSGGGTEAFF. The CDR3 bases are TGCAGCGGGGGGGGGACTGAAGCTTTCTTT.

In this sample, this clonotype turned up a few times. CDR3 in amino acids: CSVRASVTYEQYF. In nucleotides, the CDR3 is TGCAGCGTCCGCGCCTCGGTGACCTACGAGCAGTACTTC. The V and J genes are TRBV29-1 and TRBJ2-7; D not resolved. V lost 6 bases and J lost 2, with 14 bases in between. The CDR3 loop spans 13 amino acids. The germline V gene has CDR1 SQVTM and CDR2 ANQGSEA.

As to this clonotype: One end of the junction fails to match germline, which may point to a read error. The V call is TRBV7-9, the J call TRBJ2-3, with 7 bases fitting TRBD2. Per the germline V gene, CDR1 is SEHNR and CDR2 is FQNEAQ (reference sequence). This CDR3 is built from 14 residues. The CDR3 DNA follows: TGTGCCAGCAGCTTAGCGGGAGGGGACGATATGTTTGGTTTT. As protein: CASSLAGGDDMFGF.

About this clonotype itself: A junction end diverges from the germline sequence, so it may reflect a read error. V usage is TRBV7-8 and J usage is TRBJ1-2, with D perhaps TRBD1 (6 bases). In germline, CDR1 is SGHVS, CDR2 FQNEAQ. The CDR3 loop spans 16 amino acids. As DNA, the CDR3 is TGCGCCAGCAGCCAAGTTGTAGCGGGGGCCGACTATGGCTACACCTTC. Translation gives CASSQVVAGADYGYTF.

Comments on this clonotype: Since no conserved phenylalanine or tryptophan closes the CDR3, a read error is the likely cause. Because the CDR3's place on the DNA is in doubt, the DNA is left out and the CDR3 is given as listed by TCRdb. The rearrangement links TRBV2 to TRBJ2-6; the table gives TRBD2 as D, unverified against the DNA. The CDR3 is made up of 16 amino acids, end residues included. The germline CDR1 and CDR2 sequences are SNHLY and FYNNEI. The CDR3 is CASSLAGSYGADVLTV.

Points on this clonotype: A junction end diverges from the germline sequence, so it may reflect a read error. V is TRBV2 and J is TRBJ2-1, with D perhaps TRBD1 or TRBD2 (6 bases each). CDR3 length: 16 amino acids. Per germline, CDR1 SNHLY and CDR2 FYNNEI. The CDR3 spells CASGDGGTDTQYFQSF. CDR3 nucleotides: TGTGCCAGCGGGGACGGGGGCACAGATACGCAGTATTTTCAGTCATTC. Based on the CDR3 plus reference TRBV2 and TRBJ2-1, the full variable domain is EPEVTQTPSHQVTQMGQEVILRCVPISNHLYFYWYRQILGQKVEFLVSFYNNEISEKSEIFDDQFSVERPDGSNFTLKIRSTKLEDSAMYFCASGDGGTDTQYFQSFGPGTRLTVL.

The table lists this clonotype with a count of one. This chain joins TRBV7-6 and TRBJ2-1, with a tentative D call TRBD2 (5 bases). There are 16 residues in the CDR3. Germline CDR1 reads SGHVS; CDR2 reads FNYEAQ. Deletions cut 3 bases from V and 8 bases from J, with 20 bases between. In DNA, the CDR3 is TGTGCCAGCAGCTTTGCCCCCACAGATGGGAGCGATGAGCAGTTCTTC. It codes for CASSFAPTDGSDEQFF.

This CDR3 is CAGQGTDTQYF. CDR3 bases: TGTGCCGGACAGGGAACAGATACGCAGTATTTT. J is TRBJ2-3 and V is TRBV7-9; 8 bases align to TRBD1. CDR3 length: 11 amino acids. CDR1 is SEHNR, CDR2 FQNEAQ, per germline (reference sequence). The V segment lost 11 bases and the J segment 3 bases; nucleotides outside the gene matches: 1.

This clonotype has ten or more counts. This sequence joins TRBV7-2 and TRBJ2-5; D is perhaps TRBD1 or TRBD2 (6 bases each). Trimming pared 6 bases from V and 0 bases from J, leaving 20 bases between. Germline V CDR1 and CDR2: SGHTA, FQGNSA. The CDR3 has 17 amino acids. The CDR3 protein is CASSVFSGDRYQETQYF. The CDR3 region has the DNA TGTGCCAGCAGTGTCTTTAGCGGAGACAGGTACCAAGAGACCCAGTACTTC.

In the case of this clonotype: One end of the junction does not line up with germline, which may come from a read error. This chain links TRBV5-4 with TRBJ2-4, with TRBD2 identical over 7 bases. Germline CDR1 and CDR2: SGHNT and YYREEE (reference sequence). The CDR3 loop spans 12 amino acids. In DNA form, the CDR3 reads TGTGCCAGCGGCTTAACTAGCGCCATTCAGTACTTC. It yields the protein CASGLTSAIQYF.

A single count supports this clonotype. This chain connects TRBV7-3 to TRBJ2-7, with 7 bases fitting TRBD2. Per germline, CDR1 SGHTA and CDR2 FQGTGA. CDR3 length equals 15 residues. CDR3 residues: CASSLGGGCSDEQYV. CDR3 DNA sequence: TGTGCCAGCAGCTTGGGGGGGGGGTGCTCCGACGAGCAGTACGTC.

This chain uses TRBV2 with TRBJ2-3; 7 bases are shared with TRBD1. The CDR3 runs to 15 residues. Trimming removed 8 bases from V and 8 bases from J; junction bases left unmatched: 16. Germline CDR1 is SNHLY and CDR2 is FYNNEI. CDR3 sequence reads: CASGVGGQRSVTQYF. The DNA for the CDR3 is TGTGCCAGCGGCGTAGGGGGACAGCGCTCTGTTACGCAGTATTTT.

The count of this clonotype is one. The CDR3 bases are TGTGCCAGCAAATTTCCGGGACGATATCTCGGCTACACCTTC. Translation gives CASKFPGRYLGYTF. This sequence joins TRBV12-3 or TRBV12-4 and TRBJ1-2, with D maybe TRBD1 (5 bases). With 7 bases removed from V and 8 bases from J, the gap between germline ends came to 20 bases. CDR3 size: 14 residues.

This chain uses TRBV9 with TRBJ2-6; 7 bases agree with TRBD1. The CDR3 is made up of 16 amino acids. CDR1 is SGDLS and CDR2 is YYNGEE in the germline V gene. Unmatched junction bases numbered 17, after V lost 4 bases and J lost 13 bases. The CDR3 protein is CASSLDLTGNAEVLTF. In nucleotides, the CDR3 is TGTGCCAGCAGCTTAGATCTGACAGGGAACGCTGAAGTCCTGACTTTC.